The 12 T cell receptor beta chains below all came from one sample that was sequenced in a study of technical replicates of blood from a handful of donors. Profiled with immunoSEQ multiplex PCR; TCRdb holds only in-frame clones, not every one. The sample contains 65,000 to 85,000 clones, around 94% of which appear only once. Sequencing input: T cells isolated from PBMCs. These receptors were obtained from a human donor in good health.

The V call is TRBV9, the J call TRBJ2-3; 12 positions agree with TRBD2. Germline CDR1 and CDR2: SGDLS and YYNGEE. V trimming: 4 bases; J trimming: 5 bases; junction bases outside the gene matches: 11. This CDR3 comprises 17 residues. The DNA of the CDR3 is TGTGCCAGCAGCCCGACCCGTCTAGCGGGAGGGATAGATACGCAGTATTTT. It is translated as CASSPTRLAGGIDTQYF.

V usage is TRBV6-5 and J usage is TRBJ2-1, with a weak D call TRBD2 (6 bases). Trimming removed 10 bases at V and 0 bases at J, with 10 bases between. Germline CDR1 reads MNHEY; CDR2 reads SVGAGI. The CDR3 runs to 13 residues. CDR3 DNA: TGTGCCACCGTAGCGGCCTCCTACAATGAGCAGTTCTTC. Encoded protein: CATVAASYNEQFF.

The chain couples TRBV11-2 to TRBJ1-1, with D unclear. The germline gives CDR1 SGHAT, CDR2 FQNNGV. There are 13 residues in the CDR3. Deletions cut 4 bases from V and 3 bases from J, with 9 bases between. The CDR3 DNA sequence: TGTGCCAGCAGCTCGTATATAGACACTGAAGCTTTCTTT. This translates into CASSSYIDTEAFF. Together with reference TRBV11-2 and TRBJ1-1, the CDR3 gives the full variable domain: EAGVAQSPRYKIIEKRQSVAFWCNPISGHATLYWYQQILGQGPKLLIQFQNNGVVDDSQLPKDRFSAERLKGVDSTLKIQPAKLEDSAVYLCASSSYIDTEAFFGQGTRLTVV.

This chain links TRBV29-1 with TRBJ2-5; 10 bases agree with TRBD1. The CDR3 spans 15 residues. Germline CDR1 SQVTM, CDR2 ANQGSEA. V dropped 3 bases and J dropped 1; count of bases not matched to a gene: 5. Written as DNA, the CDR3 is TGCAGCGTTGAGGGGACAGGGGATATCCAAGAGACCCAGTACTTC. Residues: CSVEGTGDIQETQYF. The whole variable domain, filled in from reference TRBV29-1 and TRBJ2-5, reads SAVISQKPSRDICQRGTSLTIQCQVDSQVTMMFWYRQQPGQSLTLIATANQGSEATYESGFVIDKFPISRPNLTFSTLTVSNMSPEDSSIYLCSVEGTGDIQETQYFGPGTRLLVL.

The chain joins TRBV29-1 to TRBJ2-2; D perhaps matches TRBD2 (5 bases). The CDR3 is 13 residues long. Germline values: CDR1 SQVTM, CDR2 ANQGSEA. Deletions cut 3 bases from V and 7 bases from J, with 12 bases between. Here the CDR3 DNA reads TGCAGCGTTGATGAAGCGGCGGTCGGGGAGCTGTTTTTT. This translates into CSVDEAAVGELFF.

CDR3 residues: CAVQHTGNTIYF. CDR3 sequence (DNA): TGTGCCGTACAGCATACTGGAAACACCATATATTTT. The chain couples TRBV11-1 to TRBJ1-3; D remains unclear. CDR1 is SGHAT and CDR2 is FQDESV in the germline V gene (reference sequence). V lost 11 bases and J 2 bases, leaving 10 bases between the germline ends. The CDR3 spans 12 residues.

V usage is TRBV5-1 and J usage is TRBJ2-5, with TRBD1 identical over 7 bases. V dropped 0 bases and J dropped 4; count of bases not matched to a gene: 9. Per the germline V gene, CDR1 is SGHRS and CDR2 is YFSETQ. This CDR3 region has 16 residues. DNA of the CDR3: TGCGCCAGCAGCTTGGATATCGATACAGGGGTAGAGACCCAGTACTTC. This codes for CASSLDIDTGVETQYF.

This clone was counted a single time. The chain combines TRBV20-1 with TRBJ2-3; D is possibly TRBD2 (5 bases). This CDR3 is built from 11 residues. The germline V gene has CDR1 DFQATT and CDR2 SNEGSKA (reference sequence). Trimming removed 3 bases from V and 4 bases from J, with 5 bases in between. CDR3 amino acids: CSASSADTQYF. CDR3 coding DNA: TGCAGTGCTAGTAGCGCAGATACGCAGTATTTT.

The rearrangement joins TRBV11-2 to TRBJ2-5; possible D gene TRBD2, 6 bases. V lost 1 base to trimming and J lost 3 bases, with 12 bases between them. Germline assignment: CDR1 SGHAT and CDR2 FQNNGV. The CDR3 covers 15 residues. The CDR3 DNA sequence: TGTGCCAGCAGCTTAGGTCCGGGGGAAAAAGAGACCCAGTACTTC. The encoded protein is CASSLGPGEKETQYF.

The J gene is TRBJ2-1, the V gene TRBV7-3, with 8 bases identical to TRBD2. The junction had 14 bases not matched to a gene; V was cut back by 4 bases and J by 6 bases. The CDR3 contains 17 residues. Germline lookup yields CDR1 SGHTA and CDR2 FQGTGA. The CDR3 coding sequence is TGTGCCAGCAGCTGGACATCTCTGACGGGAGGGAGCAATGAGCAGTTCTTC. Protein product: CASSWTSLTGGSNEQFF.

This clone occurred once. The chain recombines TRBV7-8 with TRBJ2-5; 7 nucleotides match TRBD1. The germline V gene has CDR1 SGHVS and CDR2 FQNEAQ. This CDR3 is 16 amino acids long. V shed 6 bases, J shed 1 base, and the junction held 11 bases outside the gene matches. The CDR3 region has the DNA TGTGCCAGCAGGCTTAAAGACAGGGAAATCCAAGAGACCCAGTACTTC. Protein sequence: CASRLKDREIQETQYF.

The genes are TRBV9 and TRBJ1-2, with TRBD1 matching 11 bases. This CDR3 comprises 15 residues. The V gene's germline CDR1 is SGDLS and CDR2 YYNGEE. The trim removed 3 bases at V and 8 bases at J, leaving 9 bases unmatched. CDR3 amino acids: CASSGSGTGGPGYTF. CDR3 DNA sequence: TGTGCCAGCAGCGGGTCCGGGACAGGGGGACCAGGCTACACCTTC. Together with reference TRBV9 and TRBJ1-2, the CDR3 gives the full variable domain: DSGVTQTPKHLITATGQRVTLRCSPRSGDLSVYWYQQSLDQGLQFLIQYYNGEERAKGNILERFSAQQFPDLHSELNLSSLELGDSALYFCASSGSGTGGPGYTFGSGTRLTVV.